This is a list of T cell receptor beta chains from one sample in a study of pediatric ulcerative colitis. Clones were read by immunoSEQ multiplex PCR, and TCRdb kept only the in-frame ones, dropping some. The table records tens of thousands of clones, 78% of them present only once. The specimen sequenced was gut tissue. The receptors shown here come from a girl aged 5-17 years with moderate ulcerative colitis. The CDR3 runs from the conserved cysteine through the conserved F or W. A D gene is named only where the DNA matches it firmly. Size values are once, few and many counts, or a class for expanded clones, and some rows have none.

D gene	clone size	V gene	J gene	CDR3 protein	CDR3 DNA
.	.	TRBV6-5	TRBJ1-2	CASSYVAPPFSYGYTF	TGTGCCAGCAGTTACGTCGCCCCCCCTTTTAGCTATGGCTACACCTTC
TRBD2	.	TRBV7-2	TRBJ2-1	CASSSGLAGVDNEQFF	TGTGCCAGCAGCTCCGGACTAGCGGGAGTAGACAATGAGCAGTTCTTC
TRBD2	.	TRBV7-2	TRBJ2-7	CASSLVLASGGPYSYEQYF	TGTGCCAGCAGCTTAGTCTTGGCTAGCGGGGGGCCGTACTCCTACGAGCAGTACTTC
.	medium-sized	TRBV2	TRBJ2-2	CASSEGRLSGELFF	TGTGCCAGCAGTGAGGGTCGTCTGTCCGGGGAGCTGTTTTTT
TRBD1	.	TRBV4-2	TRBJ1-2	CASSQDRTGPYGYTF	TGTGCCAGCAGCCAAGATCGGACAGGGCCCTATGGCTACACCTTC
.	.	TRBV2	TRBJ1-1	CASSRSMNTEAFF	TGTGCCAGCAGCAGAAGCATGAACACTGAAGCTTTCTTT
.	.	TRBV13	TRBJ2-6	CASSLEGNPSGANVLTF	TGTGCCAGCAGCTTAGAAGGGAACCCCTCTGGGGCCAACGTCCTGACTTTC
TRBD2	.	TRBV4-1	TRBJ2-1	CASSQGSGSWIDEQFF	TGCGCCAGCAGCCAAGGAAGCGGGAGCTGGATCGATGAGCAGTTCTTC
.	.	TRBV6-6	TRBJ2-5	CASSYRHQETQYF	TGTGCCAGCAGTTATAGACACCAAGAGACCCAGTACTTC
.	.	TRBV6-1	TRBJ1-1	CASSERPGVTFF	TGTGCCAGCAGTGAAAGACCGGGTGTCACTTTCTTT
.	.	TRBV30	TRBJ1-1	CAWSGGRRDEAFF	TGTGCCTGGAGTGGGGGGCGGAGGGATGAAGCTTTCTTT
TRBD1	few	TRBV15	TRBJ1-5	CATSLRQGYNQPQHF	TGTGCCACCAGCCTCAGACAGGGTTACAATCAGCCCCAGCATTTT
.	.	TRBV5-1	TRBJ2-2	CASSLSNRVGGQELFF	TGCGCCAGCAGCTTAAGTAACCGGGTCGGGGGACAGGAGCTGTTTTTT
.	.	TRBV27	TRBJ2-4	CASSLRGAKNIQYF	TGTGCCAGCAGTTTACGGGGAGCCAAAAACATTCAGTACTTC
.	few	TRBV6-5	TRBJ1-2	CASSYRQGYGYTF	TGTGCCAGCAGTTACCGCCAGGGATACGGCTACACCTTC
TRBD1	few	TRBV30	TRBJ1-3	CALISGTGGNTIYF	TGTGCCCTAATCTCCGGGACAGGGGGAAACACCATATATTTT
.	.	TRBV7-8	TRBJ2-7	CASSLLTVEQYF	TGTGCCAGCAGCTTACTGACCGTCGAGCAGTACTTC
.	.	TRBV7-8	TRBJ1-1	CASSLGHRETEAFF	TGTGCCAGCAGCTTAGGGCACAGGGAAACTGAAGCTTTCTTT
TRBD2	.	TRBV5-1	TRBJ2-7	CASSLGSGGRGYEQYF	TGCGCCAGCAGCTTGGGTTCTGGCGGGAGAGGTTACGAGCAGTACTTC
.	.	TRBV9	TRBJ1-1	CASSPGWGWTEAFF	TGTGCCAGCAGCCCAGGATGGGGTTGGACTGAAGCTTTCTTT
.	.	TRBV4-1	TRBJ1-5	CASSRGPNQPQHF	TGCGCCAGCAGCCGCGGCCCCAATCAGCCCCAGCATTTT
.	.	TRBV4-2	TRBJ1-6	CASSRNQAYNSPLHF	TGTGCCAGCAGTCGTAACCAGGCCTATAATTCACCCCTCCACTTT
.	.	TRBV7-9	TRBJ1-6	CASSFSRRAGNSPLHF	TGTGCCAGCAGCTTCAGTCGTAGGGCTGGGAATTCACCCCTCCACTTT
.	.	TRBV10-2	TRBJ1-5	CASSQSFSNQPQHF	TGCGCCAGCAGTCAAAGTTTTAGCAATCAGCCCCAGCATTTT
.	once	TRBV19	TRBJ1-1	CASKKGWEGGNTEAFF	TGTGCCAGTAAAAAAGGCTGGGAAGGAGGGAACACTGAAGCTTTCTTT
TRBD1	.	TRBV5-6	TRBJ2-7	CASTYWGTGRTYEQYF	TGTGCCAGCACCTACTGGGGGACAGGGAGAACCTACGAGCAGTACTTC
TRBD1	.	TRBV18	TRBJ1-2	CASSPATGGVDGYTF	TGTGCCAGCTCACCAGCGACAGGGGGCGTCGATGGCTACACCTTC
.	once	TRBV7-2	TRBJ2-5	CASSPPGETQYF	TGTGCCAGCAGCCCCCCGGGGGAGACCCAGTACTTC
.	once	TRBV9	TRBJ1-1	CASSLEGRSDTEAFF	TGTGCCAGCAGCTTAGAGGGGCGATCAGACACTGAAGCTTTCTTT
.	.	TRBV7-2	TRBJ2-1	CASSLVPGQYYNEQFF	TGTGCCAGCAGCTTAGTCCCGGGGCAGTACTACAATGAGCAGTTCTTC
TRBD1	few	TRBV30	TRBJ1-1	CAWSPTGGFAEAFF	TGTGCCTGGAGTCCGACAGGGGGCTTCGCTGAAGCTTTCTTT
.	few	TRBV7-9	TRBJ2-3	CASSFGRGYSNTQYF	TGTGCCAGCAGCTTCGGCAGGGGCTACTCCAATACGCAGTATTTT
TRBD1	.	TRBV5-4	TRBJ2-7	CASTTGQGISYEQYF	TGTGCCAGCACCACCGGACAGGGAATCTCCTACGAGCAGTACTTC
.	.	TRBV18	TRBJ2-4	CASSPETENIQYF	TGTGCCAGCTCACCCGAGACAGAAAACATTCAGTACTTC
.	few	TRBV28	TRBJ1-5	CASNSGSAGVQPQHF	TGTGCCAGCAATTCTGGGAGTGCAGGTGTCCAGCCCCAGCATTTT
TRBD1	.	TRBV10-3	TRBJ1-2	CAISEGTGGSLNYGYTF	TGTGCCATCAGTGAGGGGACAGGGGGCAGTCTAAACTATGGCTACACCTTC
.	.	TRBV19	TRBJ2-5	CASSISPPETQYF	TGTGCCAGTAGTATAAGCCCCCCGGAGACCCAGTACTTC